Following are 10 T cell receptor beta chains from one sample sequenced in a study of monozygotic twins with inflammatory bowel disease. TCRdb reprocessed the 5' RACE reads and reports one entry per CDR3 protein, with no DNA. The sample's table shows approximately 160,000 distinct CDR3 sequences. The sequenced sample consisted of blood. Receptors originate from a human donor with ulcerative colitis or Crohn's disease, or a healthy co-twin of an affected twin (not recorded which).

The J gene is TRBJ1-1, the V gene TRBV7-2. This CDR3 comprises 15 residues. Germline CDR1 reads SGHTA; CDR2 reads FQGNSA. The CDR3: CASSQAGYMNTEAFF.

The chain has TRBV2 and TRBJ2-5. Germline CDR1 is SNHLY and CDR2 is FYNNEI. The CDR3 runs to 15 residues. This CDR3 reads CASSEATEVLGTQYF. The full variable domain, with the rest looked up from reference TRBV2 and TRBJ2-5, is EPEVTQTPSHQVTQMGQEVILRCVPISNHLYFYWYRQILGQKVEFLVSFYNNEISEKSEIFDDQFSVERPDGSNFTLKIRSTKLEDSAMYFCASSEATEVLGTQYFGPGTRLLVL.

The chain links TRBV7-2 to TRBJ2-7; TCRdb returns TRBD1, unconfirmable since there is no DNA. The length of the CDR3 is 15 residues. Germline V gene data show CDR1 as SGHTA and CDR2 as FQGNSA. The CDR3 loop reads CASSLYLGPGNEQYF.

The chain combines TRBV15 with TRBJ2-7. The CDR3 has 13 residues. Germline V gene lookup returns CDR1 LNHNV and CDR2 YYDKDF (reference sequence). CDR3 amino acids: CATSERTGNEQYF.

The chain couples TRBV28 to TRBJ2-2; no DNA is available, so the TRBD2 call from TCRdb remains unchecked. The CDR3 covers 15 residues. Per the germline V gene, CDR1 is MDHEN and CDR2 is SYDVKM. CDR3 region: CASSRLAANTGELFF.

V is TRBV18 and J is TRBJ2-7; TCRdb's D gene call, TRBD2, goes unchecked for lack of DNA. The CDR3 totals 16 residues. CDR1 and CDR2 (germline): KGHSH, LQKENI. The chain's CDR3 is CASSPTAGQGFHEQYF.

The V gene is TRBV7-6, the J gene TRBJ1-1. There are 13 residues in the CDR3. Germline V gene data show CDR1 as SGHVS and CDR2 as FNYEAQ. CDR3 sequence reads: CASSLSMNTEAFF.

This chain connects TRBV5-4 to TRBJ2-7. CDR1 SGHNT and CDR2 YYREEE come from the germline V gene (reference sequence). CDR3 size: 15 residues. The chain's CDR3 is CASSLGNRDSYEQYF.

The chain links TRBV20-1 to TRBJ1-2. This CDR3 spans 12 amino acids. CDR1 is DFQATT and CDR2 is SNEGSKA in the germline V gene (reference sequence). Here the CDR3 reads CSATAGGYGYTF.

The chain employs TRBV12-3 or TRBV12-4 and TRBJ1-4. The CDR3 contains 15 residues. The CDR3 protein is CASSNVRVADEKLFF.